This TCR beta chain was recovered during a study of OX40 agonist ivuxolimab in advanced cancers. Study-level background: Anti-PD-1, anti-PD-L1 or anti-CTLA-4 therapy given earlier was allowed, and 35% to 50% had some.

Study-wide points: Compared with others, partial responders at 0.1-3.0 mg/kg displayed clonal expansion among the lowest. The CD4+ and CD8+ T cells in the blood had expanded clonally by week 6 at 0.1 to 3.0 mg/kg.

CDR1 and CDR2 from the germline V gene are MNHNS and SASEGT. V lost 8 bases to trimming and J lost 2 bases; unmatched junction nucleotides: 4. The CDR3 has 13 residues. Some clones are missing from TCRdb's copy, which holds only in-frame ones; the method was immunoSEQ multiplex PCR. Among about 31,000 clones listed, roughly 87% were seen once. Remarks on this clone: As yet, its antigen is unknown.

This sequence originates from an adult with an advanced solid tumor such as melanoma, head and neck, liver or kidney cancer. V usage is TRBV6-1 and J usage is TRBJ2-5; the match to TRBD1 covers 8 bases. The material was CD4+ or CD8+ T cells sorted from blood, obtained in a trial of the OX40 agonist ivuxolimab. For the CDR3, the DNA is TGTGCCAGCCTCGGGACAGGTCAAGAGACCCAGTACTTC. This gives the protein CASLGTGQETQYF.